This T cell receptor (beta chain) stems from a study of blood T cell repertoires in COVID-19. As for the study in general: T cells, B-cell-depleted T cells, or PBMCs supplied cDNA or gDNA.

Per the original methods: Amplification from reference gene primers served as the basis for estimated nucleated cell counts. TCRdb keeps only in-frame clones here, not all; method: immunoSEQ multiplex PCR. V and J calls and clone size are those listed in that table; D and trimming were worked out from the DNA. The top ten clones hold approximately 2.9% of a sample with over 400,000 clones, approximately 85% of them seen once. The CDR3 has 15 residues. Trimming took off 1 base at V and 0 bases at J, with 9 bases between the two ends. Germline CDR1 is SGHVS and CDR2 is FNYEAQ. This clonotype was sampled from a human donor in a cohort sampled during active COVID-19. The chain has TRBV7-6 and TRBJ1-2, with D unresolved. The specimen sequenced was peripheral blood. Written as DNA, the CDR3 is TGTGCCAGCAGCTTAGGTACCACAGCTAACTATGGCTACACCTTC. This gives the protein CASSLGTTANYGYTF.